These 25 T cell receptor beta chains originate from one sample sequenced in a study of shared clonotypes between healthy human individuals. TCRdb's table, derived via immunoSEQ multiplex PCR, lists solely in-frame clones and lacks some. The table shows a few million clones, with over 85% occurring only once. CD45RO-negative, CCR7-selected cells formed the naive CD8 fraction, which excluded terminally differentiated effector memory CD45RA+ cells. Sample: naive CD8+ T cells from PBMCs. These receptors were taken from a man aged 18 to 35 in good health. Some clones in this sample may be carry-over from other donors' samples.

This chain uses TRBV9 with TRBJ2-5, with 8 bases fitting TRBD2. Germline trimming cut 3 bases from V and 5 bases from J; bases unmatched to any gene: 6. The CDR3 is made up of 14 amino acids. Germline CDR1 is SGDLS and CDR2 is YYNGEE. The CDR3 DNA reads as TGTGCCAGCAGCGCCGGGACTAGTCGGGAGACCCAGTACTTC. The encoded protein is CASSAGTSRETQYF.

The CDR3 loop reads CASSQERLSGRGETQYF. In DNA form, the CDR3 reads TGCGCCAGCAGCCAAGAAAGGTTGAGCGGCCGAGGGGAGACCCAGTACTTC. V and J are TRBV4-1 and TRBJ2-5; a weak D match, TRBD2 (5 bases). Germline CDR1 reads MGHRA; CDR2 reads YSYEKL. Trimming cost V 0 bases and J 5 bases, with 19 bases left between them. CDR3 length equals 17 residues.

This chain joins TRBV7-8 and TRBJ2-1; TRBD2 is a possible D gene (7 bases). Germline CDR1 SGHVS, CDR2 FQNEAQ. Between the trimmed V and J ends, which lost 5 bases and 8 bases, there was a span of 19 bases. The length of the CDR3 is 15 residues. As DNA, the CDR3 is TGTGCCAGCAGCGCCGGAGGGGGGGCTAGCCATGAGCAGTTCTTC. It translates to CASSAGGGASHEQFF.

The V gene is TRBV6-4, the J gene TRBJ1-1, with D possibly matching TRBD1 (5 bases). Looked up from germline, CDR1 is MRHNA and CDR2 is SNTAGT. The CDR3 has 14 amino acids. Trimming took off 7 bases at V and 1 base at J, with 13 bases between the two ends. CDR3 bases: TGTGCCAGCAACAGGACTGAGGAGAACACTGAAGCTTTCTTT. Translated, it gives CASNRTEENTEAFF.

The rearrangement links TRBV19 to TRBJ1-5; TRBD1 agrees at 9 bases. With V trimmed by 3 bases and J by 5 bases, 5 bases remained unmatched. Per germline, CDR1 LNHDA and CDR2 SQIVND (reference sequence). The CDR3 length is 15 residues. The CDR3 sequence is CASSISGTGHQPQHF. In DNA, the CDR3 is TGTGCCAGTAGTATTTCGGGGACAGGGCATCAGCCCCAGCATTTT. Drawing the rest from reference TRBV19 and TRBJ1-5, the complete variable domain is DGGITQSPKYLFRKEGQNVTLSCEQNLNHDAMYWYRQDPGQGLRLIYYSQIVNDFQKGDIAEGYSVSREKKESFPLTVTSAQKNPTAFYLCASSISGTGHQPQHFGDGTRLSIL.

The chain links TRBV10-1 to TRBJ2-1, with D perhaps matching TRBD2 (6 bases). Germline values: CDR1 WNHNN, CDR2 SYGVQD (reference sequence). The V and J ends lost 3 bases and 3 bases respectively, with 18 bases between them. The CDR3 length is 17 residues. CDR3: CASSESTGEFGYNEQFF. For the CDR3, the DNA is TGCGCCAGCAGTGAAAGCACGGGGGAGTTCGGCTACAATGAGCAGTTCTTC.

The rearrangement joins TRBV4-1 to TRBJ2-7; TRBD2 matches at 11 bases. V dropped 4 bases and J dropped 7; count of bases not matched to a gene: 9. Germline CDR1 and CDR2: MGHRA and YSYEKL. This CDR3 spans 15 amino acids. DNA of the CDR3: TGCGCCAGCAGCCGACTAGCGGGATCTTTGGATGAGCAGTACTTC. The encoded protein is CASSRLAGSLDEQYF.

The chain uses TRBV7-9 and TRBJ2-1, with 9 bases fitting TRBD1. V was clipped by 5 bases and J by 2 bases; unmatched bases: 13. The CDR3 contains 18 residues. CDR1 is SEHNR, CDR2 FQNEAQ, per germline (reference sequence). CDR3 region: CASSADLDRGSTYNEQFF. The DNA of the CDR3 is TGTGCCAGCAGCGCAGACTTGGACAGGGGCTCTACCTACAATGAGCAGTTCTTC.

The V and J genes are TRBV11-3 and TRBJ2-7, with D unclear. The CDR3 has 15 residues. Germline V gives CDR1 SGHNT, CDR2 YENEEA. V dropped 5 bases and J dropped 2 bases, with 16 bases sitting between them. CDR3 coding DNA: TGTGCCAGCAGCCCAAACGAACCTGGGACCTACGAGCAGTACTTC. Translated: CASSPNEPGTYEQYF. The full variable domain, with the rest looked up from reference TRBV11-3 and TRBJ2-7, is EAGVVQSPRYKIIEKKQPVAFWCNPISGHNTLYWYLQNLGQGPELLIRYENEEAVDDSQLPKDRFSAERLKGVDSTLKIQPAELGDSAVYLCASSPNEPGTYEQYFGPGTRLTVT.

This chain uses TRBV28 with TRBJ2-7; TRBD2 might be the D (5 bases). CDR1 MDHEN and CDR2 SYDVKM come from the germline V gene. The CDR3 sequence is 13 residues long. V lost 6 bases to trimming and J lost 4 bases, with 13 bases between them. CDR3 DNA: TGTGCCAGCAGCTCACGGGGTGTTTACGAGCAGTACTTC. It translates to CASSSRGVYEQYF.

Comment on this clone: Other DNA variants within this sample encode the same CDR3. The rearrangement links TRBV5-1 to TRBJ1-5; TRBD1 is a possible D gene (6 bases). CDR1 and CDR2 from the germline V gene are SGHRS and YFSETQ. This CDR3 is 15 amino acids long. Trimming took off 0 bases at V and 4 bases at J, with 11 bases between the two ends. The CDR3 loop is CASSLGQGNNQPQHF. For the CDR3, the DNA is TGCGCCAGCAGCTTGGGCCAGGGGAATAATCAGCCCCAGCATTTT. Combining the CDR3 with reference TRBV5-1 and TRBJ1-5 gives the whole variable domain KAGVTQTPRYLIKTRGQQVTLSCSPISGHRSVSWYQQTPGQGLQFLFEYFSETQRNKGNFPGRFSGRQFSNSRSEMNVSTLELGDSALYLCASSLGQGNNQPQHFGDGTRLSIL.

This clone was recorded only once. V is TRBV11-2 and J is TRBJ2-1; D may be TRBD1 or TRBD2 (5 bases each). The germline gives CDR1 SGHAT, CDR2 FQNNGV. The CDR3 is 16 amino acids. V lost 1 base, J lost 4 bases, and 14 bases lay in between. CDR3 DNA: TGTGCCAGCAGCTTAGGTCTTGTGGGACCTTACAATGAGCAGTTCTTC. Encoded protein: CASSLGLVGPYNEQFF.

The chain links TRBV6-4 to TRBJ2-5; D remains ambiguous. The CDR3 consists of 13 residues. In germline, CDR1 is MRHNA, CDR2 SNTAGT. V gave up 4 bases and J gave up 2 bases, with 8 bases separating them. The CDR3 loop reads CASSANPQETQYF. In DNA form, the CDR3 reads TGTGCCAGCAGTGCCAACCCACAAGAGACCCAGTACTTC.

The chain has TRBV12-5 and TRBJ2-1; 7 positions match TRBD2. The CDR3 has 14 residues. Germline lookup yields CDR1 LGHNT and CDR2 FRNRAP. V was pared by 7 bases and J by 10 bases, with 13 bases of the junction left unmatched. The CDR3 here is CASASGGAIAEQFF. The CDR3 DNA follows: TGTGCTAGTGCCTCGGGGGGAGCGATCGCCGAGCAGTTCTTC.

The CDR3 DNA follows: TGCAGCGTTGGCCTTAGGAGCTCCTACGAGCAGTACTTC. As protein: CSVGLRSSYEQYF. The gene calls are TRBV29-1 and TRBJ2-7; D unclear. Trimming left V 4 bases short and J 0 bases short, with 10 bases between. The germline gives CDR1 SQVTM, CDR2 ANQGSEA. This CDR3 region has 13 residues.

To note about this clone: Different DNA sequences within this sample yield the same CDR3. The V gene is TRBV5-1, the J gene TRBJ2-1; 9 bases match TRBD2. The CDR3 sequence is 16 residues long. The V gene's germline CDR1 is SGHRS and CDR2 YFSETQ. V gave up 2 bases and J gave up 2 bases; unmatched junction bases: 5. The CDR3 region is CASSLLAGPPYNEQFF. CDR3 DNA: TGCGCCAGCAGCTTACTAGCGGGCCCTCCCTACAATGAGCAGTTCTTC.

This clone has only one observation. Different DNA sequences within this sample yield the same CDR3. The chain joins TRBV7-2 to TRBJ1-3; the D is unclear. CDR3 length: 15 residues. Germline V gene lookup returns CDR1 SGHTA and CDR2 FQGNSA. The V and J ends lost 1 base and 0 bases respectively, with 7 bases between them. The CDR3 spells CASSLDGSSGNTIYF. The DNA of the CDR3 is TGTGCCAGCAGCTTAGATGGAAGCTCTGGAAACACCATATATTTT.

About this clone: The sample contains more than one DNA sequence encoding this CDR3. The V call is TRBV4-1, the J call TRBJ2-3; 8 nucleotides match TRBD2. This CDR3 comprises 16 residues. Germline CDR1 reads MGHRA; CDR2 reads YSYEKL. The V and J ends lost 1 base and 0 bases, in that order; junction bases with no gene match: 3. The chain's CDR3 is CASSQGPSGSTDTQYF. In nucleotides, the CDR3 is TGCGCCAGCAGCCAAGGGCCTAGCGGGAGCACAGATACGCAGTATTTT.

This clone was observed a few times. This sequence joins TRBV27 and TRBJ2-1; D remains ambiguous. The CDR3 sequence is 12 residues long. The V end was cut by 4 bases, the J end by 7 bases, with 8 bases between. Germline V gene lookup returns CDR1 MNHEY and CDR2 SMNVEV (reference sequence). CDR3 sequence (DNA): TGTGCCAGCAGTTCCCCATGGAATGAGCAGTTCTTC. Its translation: CASSSPWNEQFF.

The gene calls are TRBV2 and TRBJ1-2, with no clear D. CDR3 length: 15 residues. Germline CDR1 and CDR2: SNHLY and FYNNEI. The V gene lost 7 bases and the J gene lost 1 base, with 16 bases spanning the gap. CDR3: CASKYEDPVNYGYTF. CDR3 sequence (DNA): TGTGCCAGCAAATACGAGGATCCCGTTAACTATGGCTACACCTTC.

CDR3 residues: CASNTYRDPDTQYF. The CDR3 DNA sequence: TGTGCCAGCAATACCTACAGGGATCCAGATACGCAGTATTTT. The V call is TRBV27, the J call TRBJ2-3, with a possible D match to TRBD1 (6 bases). CDR3 length equals 14 residues. Germline V lookup: CDR1 MNHEY, CDR2 SMNVEV (reference sequence). Trimming cost V 7 bases and J 4 bases, with 15 bases left between them.

CDR3 DNA: TGTGCCAGCAGTACCCCGACTGGCTACAATGAGCAGTTCTTC. Residues: CASSTPTGYNEQFF. This rearrangement joins TRBV2 to TRBJ2-1, with unresolved D. Germline V CDR1 and CDR2: SNHLY, FYNNEI. V shed 5 bases and J shed 3 bases, with 11 bases lying between them. The CDR3 has 14 amino acids.

This chain connects TRBV7-9 to TRBJ2-7; 7 bases match TRBD1. J was trimmed by 3 bases and V by 6 bases; bases with no gene match: 5. CDR1 is SEHNR and CDR2 is FQNEAQ in the germline V gene (reference sequence). This CDR3 contains 13 residues. The CDR3 region is CASSDRVSYEQYF. The CDR3 nucleotides read TGTGCCAGCAGTGACAGGGTCAGCTACGAGCAGTACTTC.

The chain joins TRBV29-1 to TRBJ2-7; D possibly corresponds to TRBD1 (6 bases). The germline V gene encodes CDR1 SQVTM and CDR2 ANQGSEA. This CDR3 contains 13 residues. V shed 3 bases and J shed 2 bases, with 11 bases lying between them. The CDR3 spells CSVEGADAYEQYF. CDR3 in DNA: TGCAGCGTTGAGGGGGCCGACGCCTACGAGCAGTACTTC.

The chain carries TRBV11-2 and TRBJ2-1; TRBD1 matches 11 bases. The CDR3 totals 15 residues. The V gene's germline CDR1 is SGHAT and CDR2 FQNNGV. V shed 8 bases and J 4 bases; nucleotides not matched to a gene: 7. The CDR3 region is CASVYGTGGYNEQFF. CDR3 nucleotides: TGTGCCAGCGTTTACGGGACAGGGGGATACAATGAGCAGTTCTTC.